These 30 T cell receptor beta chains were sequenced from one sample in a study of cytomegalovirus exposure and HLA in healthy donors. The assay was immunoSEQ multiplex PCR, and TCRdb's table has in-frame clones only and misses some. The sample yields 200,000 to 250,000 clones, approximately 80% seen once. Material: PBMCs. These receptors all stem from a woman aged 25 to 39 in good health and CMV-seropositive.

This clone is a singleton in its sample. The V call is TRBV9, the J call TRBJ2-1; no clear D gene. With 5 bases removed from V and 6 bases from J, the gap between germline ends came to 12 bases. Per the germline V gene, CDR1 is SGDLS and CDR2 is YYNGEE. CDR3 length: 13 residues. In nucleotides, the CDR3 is TGTGCCAGCAGTGAAGGATGGGGCAATGAGCAGTTCTTC. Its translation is CASSEGWGNEQFF.

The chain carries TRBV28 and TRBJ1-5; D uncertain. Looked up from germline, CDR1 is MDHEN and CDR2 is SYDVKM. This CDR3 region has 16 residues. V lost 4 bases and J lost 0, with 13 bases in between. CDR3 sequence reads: CASSWVLGNSNQPQHF. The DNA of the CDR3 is TGTGCCAGCAGTTGGGTTCTGGGTAATAGCAATCAGCCCCAGCATTTT. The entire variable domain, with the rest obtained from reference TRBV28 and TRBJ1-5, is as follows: DVKVTQSSRYLVKRTGEKVFLECVQDMDHENMFWYRQDPGLGLRLIYFSYDVKMKEKGDIPEGYSVSREKKERFSLILESASTNQTSMYLCASSWVLGNSNQPQHFGDGTRLSIL.

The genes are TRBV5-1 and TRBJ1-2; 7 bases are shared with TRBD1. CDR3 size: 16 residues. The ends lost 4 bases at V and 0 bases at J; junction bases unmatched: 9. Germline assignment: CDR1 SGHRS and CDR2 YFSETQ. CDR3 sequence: CASSLLDRAPNYGYTF. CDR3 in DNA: TGCGCCAGCAGCCTATTAGACAGGGCCCCTAACTATGGCTACACCTTC.

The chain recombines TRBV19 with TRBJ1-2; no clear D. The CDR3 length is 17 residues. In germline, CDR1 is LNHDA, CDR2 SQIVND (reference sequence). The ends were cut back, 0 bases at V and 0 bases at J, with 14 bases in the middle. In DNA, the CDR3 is TGTGCCAGTAGTATAGACAGAATGGACGGAGCTAACTATGGCTACACCTTC. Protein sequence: CASSIDRMDGANYGYTF.

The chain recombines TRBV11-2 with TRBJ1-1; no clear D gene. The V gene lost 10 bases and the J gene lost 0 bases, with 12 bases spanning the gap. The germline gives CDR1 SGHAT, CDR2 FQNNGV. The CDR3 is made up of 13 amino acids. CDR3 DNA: TGTGCCATTACTTCGGGTATGAACACTGAAGCTTTCTTT. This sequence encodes CAITSGMNTEAFF.

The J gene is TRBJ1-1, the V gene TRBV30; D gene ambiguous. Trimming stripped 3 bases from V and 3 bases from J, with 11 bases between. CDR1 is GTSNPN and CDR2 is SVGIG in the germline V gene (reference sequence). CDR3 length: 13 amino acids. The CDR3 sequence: CAWRKRWDTEAFF. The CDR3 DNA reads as TGTGCCTGGAGGAAAAGGTGGGACACTGAAGCTTTCTTT.

The CDR3 reads CASSGTVAKNIQYF. CDR3 nucleotides: TGTGCCAGCAGTGGGACAGTAGCCAAAAACATTCAGTACTTC. The chain carries TRBV6-1 and TRBJ2-4; D perhaps matches TRBD1 (6 bases). CDR1 and CDR2 (germline): MNHNS, SASEGT. There are 14 residues in the CDR3. The ends were cut back, 4 bases at V and 0 bases at J, with 7 bases in the middle.

CDR3 nucleotides: TGTGCCAGCAGCTTACAGGCGTACACTGAAGCTTTCTTT. This codes for CASSLQAYTEAFF. The chain uses TRBV13 and TRBJ1-1, with D unclear. V lost 2 bases to trimming and J lost 3 bases, with 7 bases between them. Germline values: CDR1 PRHDT, CDR2 FYEKMQ (reference sequence). This CDR3 spans 13 amino acids.

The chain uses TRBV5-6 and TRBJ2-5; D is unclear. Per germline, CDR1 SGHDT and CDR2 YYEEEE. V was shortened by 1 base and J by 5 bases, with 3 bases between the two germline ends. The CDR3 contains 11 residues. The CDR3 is CASSLLETQYF. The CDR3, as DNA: TGTGCCAGCAGCTTGCTCGAGACCCAGTACTTC.

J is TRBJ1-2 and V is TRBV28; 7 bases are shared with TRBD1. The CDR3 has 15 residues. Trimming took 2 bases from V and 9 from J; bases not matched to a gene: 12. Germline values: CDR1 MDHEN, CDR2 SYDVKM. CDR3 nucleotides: TGTGCCAGCAGTTTAGCCCTCAGACAGGGCCCCAGCTACACCTTC. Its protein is CASSLALRQGPSYTF.

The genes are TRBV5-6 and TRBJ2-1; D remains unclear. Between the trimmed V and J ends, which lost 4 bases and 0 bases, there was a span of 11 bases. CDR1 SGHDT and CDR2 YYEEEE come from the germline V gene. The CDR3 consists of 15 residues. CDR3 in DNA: TGTGCCAGCAGCCTTGGTGGGTACTCCTACAATGAGCAGTTCTTC. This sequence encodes CASSLGGYSYNEQFF. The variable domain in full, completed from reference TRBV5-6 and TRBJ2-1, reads DAGVTQSPTHLIKTRGQQVTLRCSPKSGHDTVSWYQQALGQGPQFIFQYYEEEERQRGNFPDRFSGHQFPNYSSELNVNALLLGDSALYLCASSLGGYSYNEQFFGPGTRLTVL.

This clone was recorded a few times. CDR3 loop: CASSLVDGSNYGYTF. CDR3 DNA: TGTGCCAGCAGTCTAGTCGACGGATCTAACTATGGCTACACCTTC. V and J are TRBV28 and TRBJ1-2; no reliable D call. Germline CDR1 is MDHEN and CDR2 is SYDVKM. This CDR3 comprises 15 residues. V was shortened by 5 bases and J by 0 bases, with 13 bases between the two germline ends.

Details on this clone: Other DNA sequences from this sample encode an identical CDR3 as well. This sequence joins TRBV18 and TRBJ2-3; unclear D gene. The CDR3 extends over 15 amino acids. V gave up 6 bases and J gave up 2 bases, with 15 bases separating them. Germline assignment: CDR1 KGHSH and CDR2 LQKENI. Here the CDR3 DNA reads TGTGCCAGCTCCCCCACATGGCGCTACACAGATACGCAGTATTTT. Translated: CASSPTWRYTDTQYF.

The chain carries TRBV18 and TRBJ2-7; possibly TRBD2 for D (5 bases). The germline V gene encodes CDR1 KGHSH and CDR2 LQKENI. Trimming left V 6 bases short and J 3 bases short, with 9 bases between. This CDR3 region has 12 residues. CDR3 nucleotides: TGTGCCAGCTCCCTCACTAGCTACGAGCAGTACTTC. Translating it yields CASSLTSYEQYF.

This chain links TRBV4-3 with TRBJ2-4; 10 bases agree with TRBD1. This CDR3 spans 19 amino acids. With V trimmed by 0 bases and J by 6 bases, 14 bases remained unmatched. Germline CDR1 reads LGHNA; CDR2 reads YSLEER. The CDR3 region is CASSQDWTGGTGIPNIQYF. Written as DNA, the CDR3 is TGCGCCAGCAGCCAAGATTGGACAGGGGGGACTGGAATACCAAACATTCAGTACTTC.

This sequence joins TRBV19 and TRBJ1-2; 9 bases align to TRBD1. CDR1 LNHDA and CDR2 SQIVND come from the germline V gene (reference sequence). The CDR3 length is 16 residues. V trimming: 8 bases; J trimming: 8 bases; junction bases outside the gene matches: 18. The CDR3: CASARWGKQGAGGYTF. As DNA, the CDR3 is TGTGCCAGTGCCCGCTGGGGAAAACAGGGGGCGGGAGGCTACACCTTC.

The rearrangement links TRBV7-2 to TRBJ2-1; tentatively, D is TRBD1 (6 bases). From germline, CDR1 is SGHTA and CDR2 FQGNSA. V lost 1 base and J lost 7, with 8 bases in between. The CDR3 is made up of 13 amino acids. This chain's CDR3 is CASSLGGLNEQFF. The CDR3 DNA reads TGTGCCAGCAGCTTAGGGGGGCTAAATGAGCAGTTCTTC. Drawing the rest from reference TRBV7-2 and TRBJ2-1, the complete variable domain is GAGVSQSPSNKVTEKGKDVELRCDPISGHTALYWYRQSLGQGLEFLIYFQGNSAPDKSGLPSDRFSAERTGGSVSTLTIQRTQQEDSAVYLCASSLGGLNEQFFGPGTRLTVL.

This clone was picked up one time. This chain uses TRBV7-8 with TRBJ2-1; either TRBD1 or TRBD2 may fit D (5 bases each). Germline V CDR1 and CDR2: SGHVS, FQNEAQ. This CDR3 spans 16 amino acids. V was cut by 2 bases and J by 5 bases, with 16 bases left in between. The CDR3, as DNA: TGTGCCAGCAGCTTATCGCCACGGGACCCCAACAATGAGCAGTTCTTC. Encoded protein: CASSLSPRDPNNEQFF.

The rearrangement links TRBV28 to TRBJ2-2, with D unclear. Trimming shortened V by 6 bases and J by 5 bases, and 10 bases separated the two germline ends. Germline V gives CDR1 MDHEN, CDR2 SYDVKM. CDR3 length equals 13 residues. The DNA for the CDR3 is TGTGCCAGCAGCCTACCAGTTACCGGGGAGCTGTTTTTT. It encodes CASSLPVTGELFF.

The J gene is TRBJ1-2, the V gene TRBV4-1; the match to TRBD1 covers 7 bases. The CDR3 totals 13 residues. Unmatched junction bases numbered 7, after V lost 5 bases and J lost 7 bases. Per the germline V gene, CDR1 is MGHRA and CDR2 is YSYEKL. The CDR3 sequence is CASSSTGLGGYTF. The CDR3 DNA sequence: TGCGCCAGCAGCTCGACAGGGTTGGGTGGCTACACCTTC.

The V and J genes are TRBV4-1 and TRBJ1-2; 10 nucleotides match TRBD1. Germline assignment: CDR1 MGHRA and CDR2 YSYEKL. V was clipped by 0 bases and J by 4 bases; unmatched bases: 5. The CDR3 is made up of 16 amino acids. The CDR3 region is CASSQDVGQGFYGYTF. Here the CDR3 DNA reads TGCGCCAGCAGCCAAGATGTGGGACAGGGGTTCTATGGCTACACCTTC.

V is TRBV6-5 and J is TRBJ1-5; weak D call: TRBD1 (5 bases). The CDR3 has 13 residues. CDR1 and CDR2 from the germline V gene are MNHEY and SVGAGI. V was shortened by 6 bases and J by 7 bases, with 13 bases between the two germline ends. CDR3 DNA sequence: TGTGCCAGCAGGCTCAGGGCGAGGCAGCCCCAGCATTTT. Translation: CASRLRARQPQHF.

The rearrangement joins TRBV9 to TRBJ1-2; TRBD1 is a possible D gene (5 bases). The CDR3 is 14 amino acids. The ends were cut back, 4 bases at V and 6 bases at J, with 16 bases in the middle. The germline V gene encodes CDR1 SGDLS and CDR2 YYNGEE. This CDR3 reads CASSPGKQADGYTF. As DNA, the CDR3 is TGTGCCAGCAGCCCGGGCAAACAGGCTGATGGCTACACCTTC. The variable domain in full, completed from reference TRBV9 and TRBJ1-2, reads DSGVTQTPKHLITATGQRVTLRCSPRSGDLSVYWYQQSLDQGLQFLIQYYNGEERAKGNILERFSAQQFPDLHSELNLSSLELGDSALYFCASSPGKQADGYTFGSGTRLTVV.

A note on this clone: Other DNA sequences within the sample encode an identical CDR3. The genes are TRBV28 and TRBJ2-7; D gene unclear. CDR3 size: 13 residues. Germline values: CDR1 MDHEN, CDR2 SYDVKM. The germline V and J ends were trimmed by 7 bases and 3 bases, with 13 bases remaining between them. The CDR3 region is CASTLGQSYEQYF. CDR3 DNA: TGTGCCAGCACCCTGGGCCAAAGCTACGAGCAGTACTTC.

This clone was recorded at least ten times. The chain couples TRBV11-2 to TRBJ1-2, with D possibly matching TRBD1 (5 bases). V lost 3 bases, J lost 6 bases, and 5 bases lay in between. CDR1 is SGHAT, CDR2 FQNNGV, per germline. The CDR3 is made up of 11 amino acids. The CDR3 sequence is CASSLGHGYTF. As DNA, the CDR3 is TGTGCCAGCAGCTTGGGGCATGGCTACACCTTC.

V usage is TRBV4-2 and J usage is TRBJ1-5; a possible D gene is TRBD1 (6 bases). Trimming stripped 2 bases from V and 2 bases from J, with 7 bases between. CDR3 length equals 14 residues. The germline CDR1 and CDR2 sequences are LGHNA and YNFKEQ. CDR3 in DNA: TGTGCCAGCAGCCAACCAGGGGGCAATCAGCCCCAGCATTTT. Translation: CASSQPGGNQPQHF.

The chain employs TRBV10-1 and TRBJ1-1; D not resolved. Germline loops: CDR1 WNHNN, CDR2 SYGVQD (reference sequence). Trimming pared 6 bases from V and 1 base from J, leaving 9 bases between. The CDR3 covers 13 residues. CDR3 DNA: TGCGCCAGCAGGGAGACAAAGAACACTGAAGCTTTCTTT. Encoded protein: CASRETKNTEAFF.

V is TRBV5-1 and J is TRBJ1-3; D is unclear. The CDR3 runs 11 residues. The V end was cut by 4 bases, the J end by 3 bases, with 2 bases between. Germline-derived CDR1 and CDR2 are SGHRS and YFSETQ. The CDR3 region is CASSHGNTIYF. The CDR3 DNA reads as TGCGCCAGCAGCCATGGAAACACCATATATTTT.

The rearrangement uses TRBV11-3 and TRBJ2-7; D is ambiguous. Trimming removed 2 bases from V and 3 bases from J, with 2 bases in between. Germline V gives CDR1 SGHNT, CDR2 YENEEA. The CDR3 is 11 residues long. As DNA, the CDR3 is TGTGCCAGCAGCTTAAACTACGAGCAGTACTTC. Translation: CASSLNYEQYF.

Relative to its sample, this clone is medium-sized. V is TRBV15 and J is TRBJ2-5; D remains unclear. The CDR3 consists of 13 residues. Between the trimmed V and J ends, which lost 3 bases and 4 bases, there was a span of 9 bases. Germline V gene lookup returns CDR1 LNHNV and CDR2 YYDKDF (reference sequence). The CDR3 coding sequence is TGTGCCACCAGCAGTGTGGCCGGAGAGACCCAGTACTTC. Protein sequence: CATSSVAGETQYF.